Below are 31 T cell receptor beta chains sequenced from a single sample in a study of blood T cell repertoires in COVID-19. TCRdb's copy holds only in-frame clones and misses some; the assay was immunoSEQ multiplex PCR. The table has 210,000 or so clones, less than 85% seen once. Input material: PBMCs or T cells enriched from blood (not recorded which). The receptors stem from a man aged 60 to 75 who had recovered from COVID-19.

The chain employs TRBV7-9 and TRBJ1-3, with D perhaps matching TRBD1 (5 bases). V was trimmed by 3 bases and J by 3 bases, leaving 9 bases between them. Germline CDR1 SEHNR, CDR2 FQNEAQ (reference sequence). The CDR3 is made up of 14 amino acids. The CDR3 DNA is TGTGCCAGCAGCTTCCAGGGCAGTGGAAACACCATATATTTT. This translates into CASSFQGSGNTIYF. The full variable domain, in which reference TRBV7-9 and TRBJ1-3 provide the parts outside the CDR3, is DTGVSQNPRHKITKRGQNVTFRCDPISEHNRLYWYRQTLGQGPEFLTYFQNEAQLEKSRLLSDRFSAERPKGSFSTLEIQRTEQGDSAMYLCASSFQGSGNTIYFGEGSWLTVV.

The chain carries TRBV18 and TRBJ1-2; possible D gene TRBD1, 5 bases. CDR1 is KGHSH, CDR2 LQKENI, per germline. Trimming left V 5 bases short and J 4 bases short, with 8 bases between. The CDR3 totals 12 residues. The CDR3 sequence: CASSYDSYGYTF. As DNA, the CDR3 is TGTGCCAGCTCATACGACAGCTATGGCTACACCTTC.

A single count supports this clone. V gene TRBV19 combines with J gene TRBJ2-7, with TRBD2 identical over 12 bases. J lost 5 bases, V lost 6 bases, and 8 bases had no gene match. Germline CDR1 and CDR2: LNHDA and SQIVND (reference sequence). The CDR3 spans 15 residues. The CDR3 sequence: CASSRTSGALDEQYF. Here the CDR3 DNA reads TGTGCCAGTAGCAGGACTAGCGGGGCGCTGGACGAGCAGTACTTC.

J is TRBJ2-7 and V is TRBV19, with 10 nucleotides matching TRBD1. This CDR3 is 14 amino acids long. Germline V lookup: CDR1 LNHDA, CDR2 SQIVND (reference sequence). The V segment lost 5 bases and the J segment 4 bases; nucleotides outside the gene matches: 5. Written as DNA, the CDR3 is TGTGCCAGTAGTCCGGGACAGGGGCTGTACGAGCAGTACTTC. It specifies CASSPGQGLYEQYF.

This clone has a single count. The chain employs TRBV5-1 and TRBJ2-5; 10 nucleotides align to TRBD1. J gave up 5 bases and V 4 bases, and 5 bases lay outside the gene matches. Germline V CDR1 and CDR2: SGHRS, YFSETQ. This CDR3 has 14 amino acids. The CDR3 nucleotides read TGCGCCAGCAGCGAGGGACAGGGGAGGGAGACCCAGTACTTC. Its translation: CASSEGQGRETQYF. The variable domain in full, with the rest retrieved from reference TRBV5-1 and TRBJ2-5, is KAGVTQTPRYLIKTRGQQVTLSCSPISGHRSVSWYQQTPGQGLQFLFEYFSETQRNKGNFPGRFSGRQFSNSRSEMNVSTLELGDSALYLCASSEGQGRETQYFGPGTRLLVL.

The chain recombines TRBV10-2 with TRBJ1-1, with 7 bases identical to TRBD1. This CDR3 spans 17 amino acids. Looked up from germline, CDR1 is WSHSY and CDR2 is SAAADI. Unmatched junction bases numbered 12, after V lost 4 bases and J lost 1 base. CDR3 sequence reads: CASSAGEGAYRNTEAFF. The CDR3 DNA is TGCGCCAGCAGTGCCGGCGAGGGGGCCTATAGGAACACTGAAGCTTTCTTT.

This clone appeared a single time. This rearrangement joins TRBV6-2 or TRBV6-3 to TRBJ2-5; the match to TRBD2 covers 12 bases. V lost 5 bases to trimming and J lost 9 bases; unmatched junction nucleotides: 7. Germline assignment: CDR1 MNHEY and CDR2 SVGEGT. The CDR3 runs to 14 residues. The CDR3 DNA reads TGTGCCAGCAGTGTGACTAGCGGGGGTACGGCCCAGTACTTC. Translation: CASSVTSGGTAQYF.

This sequence joins TRBV7-9 and TRBJ2-7, with 8 bases fitting TRBD1. This CDR3 spans 15 amino acids. With 5 bases clipped from V and 2 bases from J, the junction kept 8 bases outside the gene matches. Germline lookup yields CDR1 SEHNR and CDR2 FQNEAQ (reference sequence). The CDR3 DNA is TGTGCCAGCAGCCGACAGGGGACACACGCCTACGAGCAGTACTTC. Residues: CASSRQGTHAYEQYF.

This chain joins TRBV3-1 (or the pseudogene TRBV3-2) and TRBJ1-2, with D unresolved. V was pared by 0 bases and J by 8 bases, with 13 bases between. CDR3 length: 14 residues. CDR1 LGHDT and CDR2 YNNKEL come from the germline V gene (reference sequence). CDR3 DNA: TGTGCCAGCAGCCAAGATCTTGGGCGGGAAGGCTACACCTTC. Its protein product is CASSQDLGREGYTF.

This sequence joins TRBV11-3 and TRBJ2-1; 12 bases map to TRBD2. The CDR3 has 16 residues. With V trimmed by 5 bases and J by 4 bases, 6 bases remained unmatched. Per germline, CDR1 SGHNT and CDR2 YENEEA. CDR3 coding DNA: TGTGCCAGCAGCCCACTACTAGCGGGAGGATACAATGAGCAGTTCTTC. Its protein is CASSPLLAGGYNEQFF.

The genes are TRBV3-1 (or the pseudogene TRBV3-2) and TRBJ2-2; 7 bases are a match to TRBD1. CDR1 is LGHDT, CDR2 YNNKEL, per germline (reference sequence). V was clipped by 3 bases and J by 4 bases; unmatched bases: 8. The CDR3 has 16 amino acids. The CDR3 DNA reads as TGTGCCAGCAGCCACCGACAGGGTAGAAGCACCGGGGAGCTGTTTTTT. Its protein is CASSHRQGRSTGELFF.

This chain connects TRBV11-3 to TRBJ1-3, with D tentatively TRBD1 (6 bases). V was shortened by 3 bases and J by 0 bases, with 15 bases between the two germline ends. The CDR3 runs to 17 residues. Germline-derived CDR1 and CDR2 are SGHNT and YENEEA. The CDR3 reads CASSLGETGYSGNTIYF. CDR3 DNA sequence: TGTGCCAGCAGCTTGGGTGAGACAGGCTACTCTGGAAACACCATATATTTT.

V is TRBV27 and J is TRBJ1-2, with 11 bases aligning to TRBD1. Germline loops: CDR1 MNHEY, CDR2 SMNVEV (reference sequence). Losses at the gene ends were 5 bases for V and 6 bases for J; bases not matched to a gene: 5. The CDR3 totals 14 residues. CDR3 nucleotides: TGTGCCAGCAGTCCCCGGACAGGGGGCAATGGCTACACCTTC. It yields the protein CASSPRTGGNGYTF.

This chain uses TRBV9 with TRBJ2-2; TRBD2 is a possible D gene (5 bases). Per the germline V gene, CDR1 is SGDLS and CDR2 is YYNGEE. V was trimmed by 4 bases and J by 6 bases, leaving 13 bases between them. This CDR3 is built from 14 residues. The chain's CDR3 is CASSPSTQAGELFF. The DNA for the CDR3 is TGTGCCAGCAGCCCTAGCACCCAGGCCGGGGAGCTGTTTTTT.

This chain joins TRBV29-1 and TRBJ2-7; 9 bases line up with TRBD2. CDR1 SQVTM and CDR2 ANQGSEA come from the germline V gene. This CDR3 region has 13 residues. Trimming at V came to 6 bases and at J to 7 bases, leaving 10 bases not matched to a gene. CDR3 residues: CSVTPSGAREQYF. The CDR3 DNA follows: TGCAGCGTCACGCCTAGCGGGGCGCGGGAGCAGTACTTC.

The rearrangement uses TRBV5-1 and TRBJ2-1; TRBD1 agrees at 9 bases. CDR3 length: 16 amino acids. From germline, CDR1 is SGHRS and CDR2 YFSETQ. After removal of 4 bases from V and 8 bases from J, the junction contained 13 bases not matched to a gene. CDR3 amino acids: CASSPLTGGSMDEQFF. DNA of the CDR3: TGCGCCAGCAGCCCGCTAACAGGGGGCAGTATGGATGAGCAGTTCTTC.

The chain couples TRBV24-1 to TRBJ2-1, with D uncertain. The CDR3 loop spans 13 amino acids. V lost 3 bases to trimming and J lost 6 bases, with 8 bases between them. Germline V gives CDR1 KGHDR, CDR2 SFDVKD. The CDR3 region is CATSDGPLNEQFF. The CDR3, as DNA: TGTGCCACCAGTGATGGCCCCCTCAATGAGCAGTTCTTC.

This chain connects TRBV9 to TRBJ2-2; D might be TRBD2 (7 bases). The CDR3 runs 17 residues. With 0 bases removed from V and 1 base from J, the gap between germline ends came to 13 bases. Germline V lookup: CDR1 SGDLS, CDR2 YYNGEE. Written as DNA, the CDR3 is TGTGCCAGCAGCGTAGGAGGAGGGGGGGTGAACACCGGGGAGCTGTTTTTT. Its protein product is CASSVGGGGVNTGELFF.

CDR3 protein: CASSPYPRDRDNQPQHF. CDR3 in DNA: TGTGCCAGTAGTCCCTACCCCCGGGACAGGGACAATCAGCCCCAGCATTTT. The chain uses TRBV19 and TRBJ1-5; 9 bases match TRBD1. The CDR3 has 17 amino acids. CDR1 is LNHDA, CDR2 SQIVND, per germline (reference sequence). The ends lost 5 bases at V and 3 bases at J; junction bases unmatched: 11.

In its sample, this clone was seen once. V usage is TRBV12-5 and J usage is TRBJ2-1, with 12 bases matching TRBD1. J gave up 8 bases and V 6 bases, and 5 bases lay outside the gene matches. The CDR3 is 14 amino acids. Germline V gives CDR1 LGHNT, CDR2 FRNRAP. The CDR3 protein is CASGGTGGIYEQFF. For the CDR3, the DNA is TGTGCTAGTGGGGGGACAGGGGGCATCTATGAGCAGTTCTTC.

This chain uses TRBV19 with TRBJ2-3, with D tentatively TRBD2 (6 bases). CDR3 size: 14 residues. Germline V lookup: CDR1 LNHDA, CDR2 SQIVND (reference sequence). Trimming left V 7 bases short and J 2 bases short, with 13 bases between. The CDR3 bases are TGTGCCAGTATCGGGGGACGGCACACAGATACGCAGTATTTT. Translated, it gives CASIGGRHTDTQYF.

This chain connects TRBV18 to TRBJ2-2, with 7 bases matching TRBD1. There are 15 residues in the CDR3. Germline trimming cut 4 bases from V and 5 bases from J; bases unmatched to any gene: 7. Germline values: CDR1 KGHSH, CDR2 LQKENI. In nucleotides, the CDR3 is TGTGCCAGCTCACGACAGGGAAGTGAGACCGGGGAGCTGTTTTTT. Translation: CASSRQGSETGELFF.

CDR3 sequence: CSAQGGNTIYF. As DNA, the CDR3 is TGCAGCGCACAGGGTGGAAACACCATATATTTT. V usage is TRBV29-1 and J usage is TRBJ1-3; D might be TRBD1 (6 bases). Trimming took 7 bases from V and 3 from J, leaving 7 bases between them. Germline V gene data show CDR1 as SQVTM and CDR2 as ANQGSEA. The CDR3 is 11 residues long.

CDR3 sequence: CASSTHRGQGTEAFF. As DNA, the CDR3 is TGTGCCAGCAGCACACACAGGGGGCAGGGCACTGAAGCTTTCTTT. V gene TRBV11-2 combines with J gene TRBJ1-1, with 9 bases that match TRBD1. This CDR3 has 15 amino acids. Germline-derived CDR1 and CDR2 are SGHAT and FQNNGV. V was pared by 5 bases and J by 4 bases, with 8 bases of the junction left unmatched.

The rearrangement uses TRBV10-3 and TRBJ1-1; 8 bases align to TRBD1. Trimming took 5 bases from V and 1 from J; bases not matched to a gene: 9. Germline values: CDR1 ENHRY, CDR2 SYGVKD. The CDR3 length is 16 residues. The CDR3 DNA reads as TGTGCCATCAGTACCTCGACAGGGGTAGGGAACACTGAAGCTTTCTTT. This translates into CAISTSTGVGNTEAFF.

The genes are TRBV7-9 and TRBJ2-7; 7 bases align to TRBD1. V lost 0 bases, J lost 6 bases, and 8 bases stayed unmatched. CDR3 length: 15 residues. Germline V gives CDR1 SEHNR, CDR2 FQNEAQ (reference sequence). The CDR3 nucleotides are TGTGCCAGCAGCTTAGCGTTGACAGGGTTCCCCGAGCAGTACTTC. Translating gives CASSLALTGFPEQYF.

V usage is TRBV6-1 and J usage is TRBJ2-7; 10 positions match TRBD1. CDR1 and CDR2 from the germline V gene are MNHNS and SASEGT. V lost 2 bases to trimming and J lost 3 bases; unmatched junction nucleotides: 1. CDR3 length equals 14 residues. The CDR3 protein is CASSERTGGYEQYF. In DNA form, the CDR3 reads TGTGCCAGCAGTGAAAGGACAGGGGGCTACGAGCAGTACTTC.

The chain recombines TRBV24-1 with TRBJ2-2; 7 bases are a match to TRBD1. This CDR3 has 13 residues. V lost 10 bases to trimming and J lost 6 bases; unmatched junction nucleotides: 7. Looked up from germline, CDR1 is KGHDR and CDR2 is SFDVKD. This CDR3 reads CATPTGEAGELFF. CDR3 coding DNA: TGTGCCACTCCAACAGGGGAAGCCGGGGAGCTGTTTTTT.

The rearrangement links TRBV7-2 to TRBJ2-7; maybe TRBD2 (7 bases). The CDR3 has 13 amino acids. Germline CDR1 reads SGHTA; CDR2 reads FQGNSA. With 1 base removed from V and 9 bases from J, the gap between germline ends came to 13 bases. The CDR3 loop reads CASSLEGGRGQYF. CDR3 nucleotide sequence: TGTGCCAGCAGCTTAGAGGGGGGGCGGGGGCAGTACTTC.

The V call is TRBV11-3, the J call TRBJ2-1, with 12 bases aligning to TRBD2. CDR1 is SGHNT and CDR2 is YENEEA in the germline V gene. This CDR3 spans 15 amino acids. The V and J ends lost 5 bases and 7 bases, in that order; junction bases with no gene match: 6. In DNA, the CDR3 is TGTGCCAGCAGCACCCGACTAGCGGGGGCTAATGAGCAGTTCTTC. Its translation: CASSTRLAGANEQFF. Complete variable domain (other parts from reference TRBV11-3 and TRBJ2-1): EAGVVQSPRYKIIEKKQPVAFWCNPISGHNTLYWYLQNLGQGPELLIRYENEEAVDDSQLPKDRFSAERLKGVDSTLKIQPAELGDSAVYLCASSTRLAGANEQFFGPGTRLTVL.

The rearrangement uses TRBV21-1 and TRBJ1-5; the table assigns TRBD1, which was not confirmed against the DNA. TRBV21-1 is a documented pseudogene. The CDR3 spans 17 residues. The CDR3 region is CARSAGTVTQSNQPQHF. Written as DNA, the CDR3 is TGTGCCAGATCTGCCGGGACAGTGACCCAGAGCAATCAGCCCCAGCATTTT.